These 23 T cell receptor beta chains originate from one sample sequenced in a study of cytomegalovirus exposure and HLA in healthy donors. Assay used: immunoSEQ multiplex PCR; TCRdb lists only in-frame clones, some missing. Of approximately 230,000 clones listed, roughly 84% are singletons. What was sequenced was PBMCs. The origin of the receptors is a man younger than 35 in good health and CMV-seropositive.

The V gene is TRBV29-1, the J gene TRBJ1-2, with D hard to call. The germline V and J ends were trimmed by 6 bases and 7 bases, with 18 bases remaining between them. Looked up from germline, CDR1 is SQVTM and CDR2 is ANQGSEA. The CDR3 spans 13 residues. In DNA, the CDR3 is TGCAGCGTCGACGACGGAGGCTTTTTTGGCTACACCTTC. Its protein product is CSVDDGGFFGYTF.

This chain joins TRBV27 and TRBJ2-7; maybe TRBD2 (6 bases). This CDR3 region has 14 residues. CDR1 and CDR2 (germline): MNHEY, SMNVEV (reference sequence). V shed 5 bases and J shed 4 bases, with 15 bases lying between them. The CDR3 nucleotides read TGTGCCAGCAGTCACCGGGGTAGCGGTTACGAGCAGTACTTC. Protein: CASSHRGSGYEQYF.

The V gene is TRBV6-1, the J gene TRBJ2-3; maybe TRBD2 (6 bases). Germline V gene sequence: CDR1 MNHNS, CDR2 SASEGT. There are 15 residues in the CDR3. V was clipped by 6 bases and J by 4 bases, with 17 bases between them. The CDR3 nucleotides read TGTGCCAGCAGCCAAGTGGGGAGGAAGGCAGATACGCAGTATTTT. This sequence encodes CASSQVGRKADTQYF.

The V call is TRBV5-6, the J call TRBJ2-7, with a possible D match to TRBD1 (5 bases). Between the trimmed V and J ends, which lost 1 base and 5 bases, there was a span of 16 bases. The CDR3 covers 15 residues. Germline V CDR1 and CDR2: SGHDT, YYEEEE. CDR3 residues: CASSLRGLLMDEQYF. DNA of the CDR3: TGTGCCAGCAGCTTGAGGGGTTTACTAATGGACGAGCAGTACTTC.

CDR3 in DNA: TGTGCCAGCAGTCCTCCCGGGGCCGCTGGGCGGTTCTTC. This gives the protein CASSPPGAAGRFF. The genes are TRBV6-5 and TRBJ2-1; D might be TRBD1 or TRBD2, each matching 5 bases. V lost 5 bases and J 15 bases, leaving 20 bases between the germline ends. The CDR3 spans 13 residues. The germline V gene encodes CDR1 MNHEY and CDR2 SVGAGI.

The gene calls are TRBV29-1 and TRBJ2-7, with D tentatively TRBD2 (6 bases). V lost 7 bases, J lost 1 base, and 14 bases lay in between. From germline, CDR1 is SQVTM and CDR2 ANQGSEA. CDR3 length equals 13 residues. In nucleotides, the CDR3 is TGCAGCGCTCAGACGGGGGATTCCTACGAGCAGTACTTC. Translated: CSAQTGDSYEQYF.

This chain connects TRBV25-1 to TRBJ1-1; D is unclear. The CDR3 is 13 amino acids. Germline V CDR1 and CDR2: MGHDK, SYGVNS. V dropped 3 bases and J dropped 7 bases, with 12 bases sitting between them. The CDR3 bases are TGTGCCAGCAGTGACTCCCAGGCACTTGAAGCTTTCTTT. It translates to CASSDSQALEAFF.

The sample holds a few counts of this clone. The chain uses TRBV30 and TRBJ1-2; a weak D match, TRBD1 (6 bases). The V end lost 3 bases, the J end lost 5 bases, and 10 bases lay between the germline ends. CDR1 is GTSNPN and CDR2 is SVGIG in the germline V gene (reference sequence). The CDR3 covers 12 residues. The CDR3 bases are TGTGCCTGGAGACGGACAGCTTATGGCTACACCTTC. It yields the protein CAWRRTAYGYTF.

In this sample, this clone turned up a few times. This rearrangement joins TRBV5-1 to TRBJ2-3; 12 bases are a match to TRBD2. The CDR3 spans 14 residues. Germline V gene data show CDR1 as SGHRS and CDR2 as YFSETQ. Germline trimming cut 7 bases from V and 6 bases from J; bases unmatched to any gene: 6. The CDR3 coding sequence is TGCGCCAGCCTACTGACTAGCGGGAGCGATACGCAGTATTTT. It is translated as CASLLTSGSDTQYF.

This clone was counted once. The chain's CDR3 is CASSLQEQETQYF. The CDR3 region has the DNA TGTGCCAGCTCACTACAGGAACAAGAGACCCAGTACTTC. The rearrangement joins TRBV18 to TRBJ2-5; maybe TRBD1 (5 bases). The CDR3 length is 13 residues. From germline, CDR1 is KGHSH and CDR2 LQKENI. V lost 4 bases and J 2 bases, leaving 8 bases between the germline ends.

V usage is TRBV6-1 and J usage is TRBJ2-7; weak D call: TRBD1 (5 bases). V was shortened by 4 bases and J by 3 bases, with 10 bases between the two germline ends. Germline V gene lookup returns CDR1 MNHNS and CDR2 SASEGT. The CDR3 length is 13 residues. In DNA, the CDR3 is TGTGCCAGCAGTGCGGACATGAACTACGAGCAGTACTTC. Translated: CASSADMNYEQYF.

The chain carries TRBV15 and TRBJ1-1; D call uncertain. Germline CDR1 reads LNHNV; CDR2 reads YYDKDF (reference sequence). The ends were cut back, 1 base at V and 3 bases at J, with 9 bases in the middle. The CDR3 is made up of 14 amino acids. The CDR3 reads CATSRVFQDTEAFF. CDR3 coding DNA: TGTGCCACCAGCAGAGTCTTCCAGGACACTGAAGCTTTCTTT.

This clone was seen a handful of times. V and J are TRBV9 and TRBJ2-7; D is uncertain. The V gene's germline CDR1 is SGDLS and CDR2 YYNGEE. CDR3 length equals 14 residues. The V end lost 0 bases, the J end lost 2 bases, and 9 bases lay between the germline ends. The CDR3 DNA follows: TGTGCCAGCAGCGTAGGCGACACCACCTACGAGCAGTACTTC. This gives the protein CASSVGDTTYEQYF. Looking up the rest from reference TRBV9 and TRBJ2-7 gives the full variable domain: DSGVTQTPKHLITATGQRVTLRCSPRSGDLSVYWYQQSLDQGLQFLIQYYNGEERAKGNILERFSAQQFPDLHSELNLSSLELGDSALYFCASSVGDTTYEQYFGPGTRLTVT.

This rearrangement joins TRBV27 to TRBJ2-1; 7 nucleotides line up with TRBD2. Germline-derived CDR1 and CDR2 are MNHEY and SMNVEV (reference sequence). CDR3 size: 13 residues. J lost 7 bases, V lost 10 bases, and 10 bases had no gene match. The CDR3, as DNA: TGTGCCACCCGGGGCCTACTAGCGAATGAGCAGTTCTTC. It encodes CATRGLLANEQFF.

The J gene is TRBJ1-2, the V gene TRBV4-2, with 7 bases lining up with TRBD1. Per the germline V gene, CDR1 is LGHNA and CDR2 is YNFKEQ. This CDR3 spans 14 amino acids. After removal of 1 base from V and 6 bases from J, the junction contained 5 bases not matched to a gene. The CDR3 sequence: CASSQARDRDGYTF. DNA for the CDR3: TGTGCCAGCAGCCAAGCACGCGACAGGGATGGCTACACCTTC.

This clone was counted a few times. This chain joins TRBV5-1 and TRBJ2-7; TRBD1 is a possible D gene (5 bases). CDR1 and CDR2 from the germline V gene are SGHRS and YFSETQ. V lost 3 bases and J lost 0, with 7 bases in between. The CDR3 sequence is 13 residues long. CDR3 DNA: TGCGCCAGCAGCTCGGACACCTCCTACGAGCAGTACTTC. Its protein product is CASSSDTSYEQYF. The whole variable domain, remainder taken from reference TRBV5-1 and TRBJ2-7, is KAGVTQTPRYLIKTRGQQVTLSCSPISGHRSVSWYQQTPGQGLQFLFEYFSETQRNKGNFPGRFSGRQFSNSRSEMNVSTLELGDSALYLCASSSDTSYEQYFGPGTRLTVT.

Of note for this clone: Other DNA sequences within the sample encode an identical CDR3. J is TRBJ2-7 and V is TRBV5-1, with D perhaps matching TRBD1 or TRBD2 (5 bases each). In germline, CDR1 is SGHRS, CDR2 YFSETQ. This CDR3 spans 14 amino acids. Trimming shortened V by 0 bases and J by 1 base, and 8 bases separated the two germline ends. For the CDR3, the DNA is TGCGCCAGCAGCTTGGACAGGACTTCCTACGAGCAGTACTTC. This sequence encodes CASSLDRTSYEQYF.

This chain connects TRBV4-2 to TRBJ2-3; D gene ambiguous. Germline-derived CDR1 and CDR2 are LGHNA and YNFKEQ. Deletions cut 0 bases from V and 7 bases from J, with 20 bases between. The CDR3 length is 17 residues. CDR3 DNA: TGTGCCAGCAGCCAAGAAGTCAGTGATCTACCTAGAAATACGCAGTATTTT. The encoded protein is CASSQEVSDLPRNTQYF.

This chain connects TRBV1 to TRBJ1-5; the D call in the table, TRBD1, was not verified against the DNA. TRBV1 is deemed a pseudogene. The CDR3 is made up of 15 amino acids. CDR3 sequence reads: CTSSQTDRLAQPQHF. CDR3 DNA: TGCACCAGCAGCCAAACAGACAGGTTGGCTCAGCCCCAGCATTTT.

The chain joins TRBV11-2 to TRBJ1-2; 9 bases match TRBD1. CDR3 length: 14 amino acids. Germline V lookup: CDR1 SGHAT, CDR2 FQNNGV. V was pared by 3 bases and J by 7 bases, with 6 bases of the junction left unmatched. CDR3 region: CASSLTDRGGGYTF. The CDR3 nucleotides read TGTGCCAGCAGCTTGACGGACAGGGGCGGTGGCTACACCTTC.

The V gene is TRBV19, the J gene TRBJ2-7, with 7 positions matching TRBD1. Trimming cost V 2 bases and J 5 bases; bases outside gene matches: 6. CDR1 is LNHDA, CDR2 SQIVND, per germline (reference sequence). There are 14 residues in the CDR3. CDR3 loop: CASSIKDRKDEQYF. For the CDR3, the DNA is TGTGCCAGTAGTATAAAGGACAGGAAAGACGAGCAGTACTTC.

CDR3 residues: CASSAETLGAGANVLTF. The CDR3 DNA reads as TGTGCCAGCAGCGCCGAGACCCTAGGGGCTGGGGCCAACGTCCTGACTTTC. The chain employs TRBV9 and TRBJ2-6; possibly TRBD1 for D (5 bases). V was cut by 3 bases and J by 2 bases, with 15 bases left in between. Germline V gene sequence: CDR1 SGDLS, CDR2 YYNGEE. This CDR3 contains 17 residues.

J is TRBJ2-5 and V is TRBV9; D not resolved. V was trimmed by 0 bases and J by 3 bases, leaving 12 bases between them. CDR1 is SGDLS, CDR2 YYNGEE, per germline. The CDR3 is 15 amino acids. CDR3 DNA: TGTGCCAGCAGCGTAGGGGGTTGGGCAGAAGAGACCCAGTACTTC. It encodes CASSVGGWAEETQYF.